The 19 T cell receptor beta chains presented below share a single source sample, sequenced in a study of cytomegalovirus exposure and HLA in healthy donors. 60 Vbeta and 13 Jbeta primers were used in PCR. Produced via immunoSEQ multiplex PCR; TCRdb's table is partial and in-frame only. The sample records 200,000 to 250,000 clones, almost 80% being singletons. The sequenced material came from PBMCs. These receptor sequences come from a man between 18 and 29 years old in good health and CMV-seronegative.

The V gene is TRBV19, the J gene TRBJ1-2; D may be TRBD1 (5 bases). V gave up 7 bases and J gave up 3 bases, with 18 bases separating them. CDR1 is LNHDA, CDR2 SQIVND, per germline (reference sequence). The length of the CDR3 is 15 residues. CDR3 sequence (DNA): TGTGCCAGTATCCAAAGTCGGGGGTCCTACTATGGCTACACCTTC. Its protein product is CASIQSRGSYYGYTF.

The chain combines TRBV18 with TRBJ2-3; D remains ambiguous. The CDR3 extends over 14 amino acids. V lost 1 base and J lost 3, with 8 bases in between. Germline loops: CDR1 KGHSH, CDR2 LQKENI. The DNA of the CDR3 is TGTGCCAGCTCACCACTTGGAGAAACAGATACGCAGTATTTT. The encoded protein is CASSPLGETDTQYF.

This sequence joins TRBV2 and TRBJ2-3; no reliable D call. Germline V CDR1 and CDR2: SNHLY, FYNNEI. V shed 4 bases and J shed 0 bases, with 11 bases lying between them. The CDR3 sequence is 15 residues long. CDR3 amino acids: CASSADTLSTDTQYF. The CDR3 coding sequence is TGTGCCAGCAGTGCAGACACGCTTAGCACAGATACGCAGTATTTT.

The chain couples TRBV19 to TRBJ2-4; the match to TRBD1 covers 7 bases. The CDR3 loop spans 15 amino acids. The germline CDR1 and CDR2 sequences are LNHDA and SQIVND (reference sequence). J gave up 8 bases and V 1 base, and 8 bases lay outside the gene matches. CDR3 sequence: CASSIATGLRDIQYF. The CDR3 bases are TGTGCCAGTAGTATAGCGACAGGGCTCAGAGACATTCAGTACTTC.

The J gene is TRBJ1-1, the V gene TRBV11-2; D is uncertain. The CDR3 runs to 12 residues. Germline lookup yields CDR1 SGHAT and CDR2 FQNNGV. V dropped 2 bases and J dropped 6 bases, with 7 bases sitting between them. The CDR3 protein is CASSLRVAEAFF. The CDR3 bases are TGTGCCAGCAGCTTACGGGTCGCTGAAGCTTTCTTT.

J is TRBJ2-6 and V is TRBV29-1, with TRBD2 as a possible D gene (6 bases). CDR1 and CDR2 (germline): SQVTM, ANQGSEA. V was shortened by 4 bases and J by 0 bases, with 16 bases between the two germline ends. CDR3 length: 17 amino acids. The CDR3 loop is CSVAGGREDSGANVLTF. CDR3 coding DNA: TGCAGCGTTGCAGGCGGCAGGGAGGACTCTGGGGCCAACGTCCTGACTTTC. Using reference TRBV29-1 and TRBJ2-6 for the parts outside the CDR3, the full variable domain is SAVISQKPSRDICQRGTSLTIQCQVDSQVTMMFWYRQQPGQSLTLIATANQGSEATYESGFVIDKFPISRPNLTFSTLTVSNMSPEDSSIYLCSVAGGREDSGANVLTFGAGSRLTVL.

The chain combines TRBV30 with TRBJ2-5; tentative D call: TRBD2 (5 bases). Matching the DNA end better, TRBJ2-7 makes the J call doubtful. Germline CDR1 and CDR2: GTSNPN and SVGIG (reference sequence). CDR3 length: 11 residues. The CDR3 coding sequence is TGTGCCTGGGGAGTCAGCGGCGAGCAGTACTTC. Residues: CAWGVSGEQYF.

The chain couples TRBV4-3 to TRBJ1-1; 7 bases match TRBD1. V was pared by 0 bases and J by 8 bases, with 12 bases of the junction left unmatched. Germline CDR1 reads LGHNA; CDR2 reads YSLEER. The CDR3 spans 16 residues. CDR3 nucleotides: TGCGCCAGCAGCCAAGAGCCAGGGGGGAGATTCGCGGAAGCTTTCTTT. The encoded protein is CASSQEPGGRFAEAFF.

The gene calls are TRBV28 and TRBJ2-5; no clear D gene. Germline V CDR1 and CDR2: MDHEN, SYDVKM. This CDR3 comprises 13 residues. The V end was cut by 2 bases, the J end by 5 bases, with 9 bases between. The CDR3 nucleotides are TGTGCCAGCAGTTTAGAGACAAGGGAGACCCAGTACTTC. As protein: CASSLETRETQYF.

This clone was counted a single time. The chain uses TRBV16 and TRBJ1-1; no clear D gene. The CDR3 sequence is 12 residues long. Germline CDR1 and CDR2: KGHSY and FQNENV. Trimming left V 3 bases short and J 5 bases short, with 7 bases between. The CDR3 region is CASSHSGTEAFF. CDR3 DNA sequence: TGTGCCAGCAGCCATTCGGGGACTGAAGCTTTCTTT.

The rearrangement joins TRBV27 to TRBJ1-4, with D maybe TRBD1 (6 bases). The CDR3 consists of 15 residues. Trimming shortened V by 4 bases and J by 8 bases, and 17 bases separated the two germline ends. Germline V gene lookup returns CDR1 MNHEY and CDR2 SMNVEV (reference sequence). The CDR3 sequence: CASSSSGGLGEKLFF. The DNA of the CDR3 is TGTGCCAGCAGTTCCTCGGGGGGGCTCGGCGAAAAACTGTTTTTT.

This chain joins TRBV2 and TRBJ1-4; TRBD1 matches 9 bases. The ends lost 6 bases at V and 7 bases at J; junction bases unmatched: 9. The CDR3 is 15 amino acids. CDR1 and CDR2 (germline): SNHLY, FYNNEI. CDR3 sequence (DNA): TGTGCCAGCAGAACAGACAGGGGGTATGGTGAAAAACTGTTTTTT. Protein: CASRTDRGYGEKLFF.

This clone has just a few counts. The chain has TRBV23-1 and TRBJ2-7; 7 bases map to TRBD1. TRBV23-1 is noted as an ORF with a role that remains uncertain. The V gene end was trimmed by 7 bases and the J gene end by 6 bases; junction bases not matched to a gene: 27. This CDR3 has 19 amino acids. CDR3 residues: CASTPLPRDSPYVMAEQYF. As DNA, the CDR3 is TGCGCCAGCACTCCTCTCCCCCGGGACAGTCCTTACGTGATGGCCGAGCAGTACTTC.

J is TRBJ1-1 and V is TRBV5-1, with a tentative D call TRBD1 (5 bases). The CDR3 runs to 13 residues. Germline V lookup: CDR1 SGHRS, CDR2 YFSETQ. Trimming removed 5 bases from V and 8 bases from J, with 16 bases in between. As DNA, the CDR3 is TGCGCCAGCAGGCTGGACATGCTGGCCGAAGCTTTCTTT. Translation gives CASRLDMLAEAFF.

The chain combines TRBV9 with TRBJ2-1; the D gene is possibly TRBD1 (5 bases). With 4 bases removed from V and 8 bases from J, the gap between germline ends came to 16 bases. Germline CDR1 reads SGDLS; CDR2 reads YYNGEE. The CDR3 is made up of 14 amino acids. CDR3 nucleotides: TGTGCCAGCAGCCCTAACCCTAGGGGCCATGAGCAGTTCTTC. Its translation: CASSPNPRGHEQFF.

The chain carries TRBV6-1 and TRBJ2-3; 8 nucleotides line up with TRBD2. This CDR3 region has 17 residues. Losses at the gene ends were 3 bases for V and 2 bases for J; bases not matched to a gene: 10. The V gene's germline CDR1 is MNHNS and CDR2 SASEGT. The CDR3 is CASSDVSSGLLTDTQYF. CDR3 coding DNA: TGTGCCAGCAGTGACGTATCTAGCGGGCTACTCACAGATACGCAGTATTTT.

The chain is built from TRBV18 and TRBJ2-1; the D gene is possibly TRBD2 (5 bases). This CDR3 has 14 amino acids. Germline values: CDR1 KGHSH, CDR2 LQKENI. Trimming removed 2 bases from V and 5 bases from J, with 10 bases in between. As DNA, the CDR3 is TGTGCCAGCTCACCATCAGGAGGAAACAATGAGCAGTTCTTC. Amino acids: CASSPSGGNNEQFF.

The chain joins TRBV15 to TRBJ2-6, with a tentative D call TRBD1 (5 bases). V lost 6 bases to trimming and J lost 0 bases, with 9 bases between them. Germline lookup yields CDR1 LNHNV and CDR2 YYDKDF (reference sequence). The CDR3 loop spans 15 amino acids. The CDR3 DNA reads as TGTGCCACCAGTCAGGGCCCCTCTGGGGCCAACGTCCTGACTTTC. Translating it yields CATSQGPSGANVLTF. The full variable domain, its missing parts supplied by reference TRBV15 and TRBJ2-6, is DAMVIQNPRYQVTQFGKPVTLSCSQTLNHNVMYWYQQKSSQAPKLLFHYYDKDFNNEADTPDNFQSRRPNTSFCFLDIRSPGLGDTAMYLCATSQGPSGANVLTFGAGSRLTVL.

This rearrangement joins TRBV5-1 to TRBJ1-1, with TRBD1 matching over 9 bases. V was pared by 1 base and J by 1 base, with 8 bases of the junction left unmatched. From germline, CDR1 is SGHRS and CDR2 YFSETQ. The CDR3 sequence is 17 residues long. CDR3 sequence: CASSLTGTGRKNTEAFF. For the CDR3, the DNA is TGCGCCAGCAGCTTGACAGGGACAGGGAGAAAGAACACTGAAGCTTTCTTT.